This T cell receptor (beta chain) was sequenced during a study of early T cells in non-severe SARS-CoV-2 infection. TCRdb reanalysed the 5' RACE reads using MiXCR and keeps one entry per CDR3 protein. The sample yields 42,000 or so distinct CDR3 sequences, approximately 10% seen once. This receptor was obtained from an adult who was a healthcare worker with PCR-confirmed SARS-CoV-2 infection or an uninfected control (not recorded which). The sequencing input was whole blood.

DNA of the CDR3: TGTGCCAGCAGCAATCCAGGGGTTCTAGACCTCATCAGCAATCAGCCCCAGCATTTT. This codes for CASSNPGVLDLISNQPQHF. V is TRBV21-1 and J is TRBJ1-5; TRBD1 reflects the table's D call only, with no check against the DNA. TRBV21-1 is a known pseudogene. This CDR3 has 19 residues.